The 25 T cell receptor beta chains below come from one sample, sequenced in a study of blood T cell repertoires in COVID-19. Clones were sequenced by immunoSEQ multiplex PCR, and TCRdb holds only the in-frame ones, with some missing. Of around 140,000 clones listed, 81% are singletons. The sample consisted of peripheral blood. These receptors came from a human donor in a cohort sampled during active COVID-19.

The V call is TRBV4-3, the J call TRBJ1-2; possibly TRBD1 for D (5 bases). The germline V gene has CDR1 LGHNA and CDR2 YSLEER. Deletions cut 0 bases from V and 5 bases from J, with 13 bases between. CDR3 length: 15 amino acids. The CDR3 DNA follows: TGCGCCAGCAGCCAAGATACGGGGGTCATTTATGGCTACACCTTC. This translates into CASSQDTGVIYGYTF.

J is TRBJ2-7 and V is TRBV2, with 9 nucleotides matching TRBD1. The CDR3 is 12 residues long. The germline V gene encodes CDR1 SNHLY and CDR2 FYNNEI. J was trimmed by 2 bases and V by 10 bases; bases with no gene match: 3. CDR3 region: CATGQGPYEQYF. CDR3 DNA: TGTGCCACAGGACAGGGGCCCTACGAGCAGTACTTC.

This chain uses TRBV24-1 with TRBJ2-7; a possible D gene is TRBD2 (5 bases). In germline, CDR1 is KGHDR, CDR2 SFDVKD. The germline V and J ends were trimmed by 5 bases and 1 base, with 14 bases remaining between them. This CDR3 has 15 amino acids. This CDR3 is CATSVGDTGSYEQYF. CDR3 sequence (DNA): TGTGCCACCAGTGTAGGCGACACGGGGTCCTACGAGCAGTACTTC.

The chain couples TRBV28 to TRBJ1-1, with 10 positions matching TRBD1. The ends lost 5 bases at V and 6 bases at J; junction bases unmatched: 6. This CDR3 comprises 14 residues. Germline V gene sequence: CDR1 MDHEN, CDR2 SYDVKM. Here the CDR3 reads CASSPTGGGAEAFF. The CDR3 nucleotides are TGTGCCAGCAGTCCGACAGGGGGCGGGGCTGAAGCTTTCTTT.

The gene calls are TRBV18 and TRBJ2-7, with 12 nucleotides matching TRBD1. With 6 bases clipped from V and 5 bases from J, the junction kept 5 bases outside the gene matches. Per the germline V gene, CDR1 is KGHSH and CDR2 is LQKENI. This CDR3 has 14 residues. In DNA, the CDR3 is TGTGCCAGCTCGGGACAGGGGGCAAGTAACGAGCAGTACTTC. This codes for CASSGQGASNEQYF.

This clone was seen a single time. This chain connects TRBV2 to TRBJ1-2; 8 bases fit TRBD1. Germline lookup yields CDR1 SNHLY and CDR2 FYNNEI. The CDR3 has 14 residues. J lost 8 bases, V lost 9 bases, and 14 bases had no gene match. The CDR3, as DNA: TGTGCCAGTATACCGGACAGGGATAGCGGAGGCTACACCTTC. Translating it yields CASIPDRDSGGYTF.

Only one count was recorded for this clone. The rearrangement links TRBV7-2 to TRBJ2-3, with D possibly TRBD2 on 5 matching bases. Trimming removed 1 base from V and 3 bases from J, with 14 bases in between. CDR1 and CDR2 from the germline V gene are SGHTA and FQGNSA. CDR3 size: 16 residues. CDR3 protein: CASSLDTPRVTDTQYF. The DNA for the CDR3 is TGTGCCAGCAGCTTAGACACCCCGAGGGTGACAGATACGCAGTATTTT.

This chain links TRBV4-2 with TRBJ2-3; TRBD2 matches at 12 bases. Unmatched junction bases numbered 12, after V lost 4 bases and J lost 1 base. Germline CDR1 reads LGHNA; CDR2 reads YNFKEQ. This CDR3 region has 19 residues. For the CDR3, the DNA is TGTGCCAGCAGCCCCCGTGGGCTAGCGGGAGGGGAGGGCACAGATACGCAGTATTTT. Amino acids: CASSPRGLAGGEGTDTQYF.

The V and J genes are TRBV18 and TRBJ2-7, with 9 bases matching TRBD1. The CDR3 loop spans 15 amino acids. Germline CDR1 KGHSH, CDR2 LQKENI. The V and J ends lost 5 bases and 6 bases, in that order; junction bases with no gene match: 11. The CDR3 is CASSWYRGQPGEQYF. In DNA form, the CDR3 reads TGTGCCAGCTCATGGTACAGGGGGCAACCCGGCGAGCAGTACTTC.

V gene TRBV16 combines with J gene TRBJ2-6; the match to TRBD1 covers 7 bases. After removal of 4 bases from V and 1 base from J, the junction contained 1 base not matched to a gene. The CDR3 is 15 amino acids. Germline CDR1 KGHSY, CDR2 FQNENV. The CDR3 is CASSPTGSGANVLTF. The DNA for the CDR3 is TGTGCCAGCAGCCCGACAGGGTCTGGGGCCAACGTCCTGACTTTC.

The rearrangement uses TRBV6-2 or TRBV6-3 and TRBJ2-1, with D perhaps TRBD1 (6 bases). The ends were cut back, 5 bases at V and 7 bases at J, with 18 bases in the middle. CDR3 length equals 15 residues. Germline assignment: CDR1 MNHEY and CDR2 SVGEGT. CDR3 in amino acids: CASSTGTILVNEQFF. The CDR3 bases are TGTGCCAGCAGTACAGGGACCATCCTAGTAAATGAGCAGTTCTTC.

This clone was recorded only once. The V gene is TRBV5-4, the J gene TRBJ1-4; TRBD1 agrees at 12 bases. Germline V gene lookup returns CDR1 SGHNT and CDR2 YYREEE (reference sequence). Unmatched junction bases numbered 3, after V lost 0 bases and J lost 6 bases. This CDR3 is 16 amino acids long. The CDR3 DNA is TGTGCCAGCAGCTTGGGGGGACAGGGGGCAGATGAAAAACTGTTTTTT. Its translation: CASSLGGQGADEKLFF.

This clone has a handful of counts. The CDR3 coding sequence is TGTGCCAGCAGTTTATTGGCACCAAACAATTCACCCCTCCACTTT. It specifies CASSLLAPNNSPLHF. This chain uses TRBV28 with TRBJ1-6; D unresolved. The CDR3 loop spans 15 amino acids. CDR1 is MDHEN and CDR2 is SYDVKM in the germline V gene. The germline V and J ends were trimmed by 1 base and 7 bases, with 11 bases remaining between them.

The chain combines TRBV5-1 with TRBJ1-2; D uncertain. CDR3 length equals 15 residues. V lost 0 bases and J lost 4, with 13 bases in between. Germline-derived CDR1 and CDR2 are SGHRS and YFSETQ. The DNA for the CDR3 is TGCGCCAGCAGCTTGGGCTTGGGCAATCCCTATGGCTACACCTTC. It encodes CASSLGLGNPYGYTF.

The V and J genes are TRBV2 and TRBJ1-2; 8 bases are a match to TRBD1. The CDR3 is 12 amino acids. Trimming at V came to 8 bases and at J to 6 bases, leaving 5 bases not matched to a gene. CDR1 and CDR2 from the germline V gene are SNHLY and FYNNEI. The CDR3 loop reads CASEGRGHGYTF. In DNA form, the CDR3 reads TGTGCCAGCGAGGGCAGGGGGCATGGCTACACCTTC.

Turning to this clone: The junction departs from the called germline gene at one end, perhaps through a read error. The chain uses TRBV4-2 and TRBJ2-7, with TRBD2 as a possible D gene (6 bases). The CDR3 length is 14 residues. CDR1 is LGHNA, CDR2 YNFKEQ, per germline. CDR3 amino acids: CASSQDYLDSGLDF. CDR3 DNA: TGTGCCAGCAGCCAAGACTACCTAGATAGCGGCCTCGACTTC.

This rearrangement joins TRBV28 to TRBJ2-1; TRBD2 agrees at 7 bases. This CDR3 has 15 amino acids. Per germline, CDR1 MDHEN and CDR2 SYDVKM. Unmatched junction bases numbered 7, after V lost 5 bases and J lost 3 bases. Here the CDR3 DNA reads TGTGCCAGCAGTCTAGCGGAGAAGGTCTACAATGAGCAGTTCTTC. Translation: CASSLAEKVYNEQFF. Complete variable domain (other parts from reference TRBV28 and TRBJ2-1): DVKVTQSSRYLVKRTGEKVFLECVQDMDHENMFWYRQDPGLGLRLIYFSYDVKMKEKGDIPEGYSVSREKKERFSLILESASTNQTSMYLCASSLAEKVYNEQFFGPGTRLTVL.

The CDR3 sequence: CASSLPSSPLHF. In nucleotides, the CDR3 is TGTGCCAGCAGCCTTCCTTCTTCACCCCTCCACTTT. The rearrangement joins TRBV28 to TRBJ1-6; D is unresolved. The germline CDR1 and CDR2 sequences are MDHEN and SYDVKM. The CDR3 contains 12 residues. V gave up 6 bases and J gave up 9 bases, with 9 bases separating them.

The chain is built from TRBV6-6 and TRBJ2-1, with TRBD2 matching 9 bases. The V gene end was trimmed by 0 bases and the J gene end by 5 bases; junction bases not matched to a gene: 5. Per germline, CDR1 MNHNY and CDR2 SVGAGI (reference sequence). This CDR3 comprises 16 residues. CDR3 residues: CASSYSGLAWDNEQFF. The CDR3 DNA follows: TGTGCCAGCAGTTACTCAGGACTAGCGTGGGACAATGAGCAGTTCTTC.

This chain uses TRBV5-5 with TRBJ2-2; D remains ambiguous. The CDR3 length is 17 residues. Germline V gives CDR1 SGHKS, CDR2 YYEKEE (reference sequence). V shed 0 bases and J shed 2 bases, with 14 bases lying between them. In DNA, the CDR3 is TGTGCCAGCAGCTTGGCGTTTGCTGGCATAAACACCGGGGAGCTGTTTTTT. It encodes CASSLAFAGINTGELFF.

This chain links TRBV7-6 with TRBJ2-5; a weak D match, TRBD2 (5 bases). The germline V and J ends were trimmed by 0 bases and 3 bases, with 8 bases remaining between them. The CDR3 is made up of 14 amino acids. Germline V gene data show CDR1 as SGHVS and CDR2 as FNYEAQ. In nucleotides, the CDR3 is TGTGCCAGCAGCTTAGCGGAGGCAGAAGAGACCCAGTACTTC. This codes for CASSLAEAEETQYF.

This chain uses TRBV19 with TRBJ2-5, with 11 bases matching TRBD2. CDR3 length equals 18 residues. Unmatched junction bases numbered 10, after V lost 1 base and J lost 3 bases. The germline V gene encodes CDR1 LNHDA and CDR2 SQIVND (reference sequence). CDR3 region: CASSIVVGTSGAEETQYF. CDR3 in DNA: TGTGCCAGTAGTATAGTTGTTGGGACTAGCGGAGCGGAAGAGACCCAGTACTTC.

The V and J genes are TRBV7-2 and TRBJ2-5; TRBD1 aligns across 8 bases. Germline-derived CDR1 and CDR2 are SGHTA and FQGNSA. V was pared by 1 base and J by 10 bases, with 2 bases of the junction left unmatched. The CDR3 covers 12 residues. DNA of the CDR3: TGTGCCAGCAGCTTAGACAGGGGGAACCAGTACTTC. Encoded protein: CASSLDRGNQYF.

In DNA form, the CDR3 reads TGTGCCAGCAGTTTTGGGGGACTAGTGGGGTACGAGCAGTACTTC. It codes for CASSFGGLVGYEQYF. J is TRBJ2-7 and V is TRBV27; 8 bases are shared with TRBD2. The CDR3 runs to 15 residues. Germline CDR1 MNHEY, CDR2 SMNVEV (reference sequence). Unmatched junction bases numbered 8, after V lost 3 bases and J lost 4 bases.

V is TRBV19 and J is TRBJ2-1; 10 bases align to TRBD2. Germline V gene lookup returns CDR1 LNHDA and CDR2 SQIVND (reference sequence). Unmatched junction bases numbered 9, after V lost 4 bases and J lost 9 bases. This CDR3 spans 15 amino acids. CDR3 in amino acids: CASSTTSGRGGEQFF. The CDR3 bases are TGTGCCAGTAGTACGACTAGCGGGCGTGGGGGTGAGCAGTTCTTC. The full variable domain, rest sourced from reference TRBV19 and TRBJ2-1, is DGGITQSPKYLFRKEGQNVTLSCEQNLNHDAMYWYRQDPGQGLRLIYYSQIVNDFQKGDIAEGYSVSREKKESFPLTVTSAQKNPTAFYLCASSTTSGRGGEQFFGPGTRLTVL.